Here is one T cell receptor (beta chain) with its context. Its antigen is unknown. This specimen belongs to a study of cytotoxic CD8 clonotypes in ibrutinib-treated CLL. Findings and limits, study-wide: While tracking circulating CD8+ T-cell counts, baseline clonality exceeded that of age-matched healthy donors.

This CDR3 spans 14 amino acids. Looked up from germline, CDR1 is SEHNR and CDR2 is FQNEAQ (reference sequence). Trimming stripped 5 bases from V and 10 bases from J, with 20 bases between. TCRdb's table, derived via immunoSEQ multiplex PCR, lists solely in-frame clones and lacks some. The profile covers approximately 48,000 clones, with about half appearing a single time and approximately 32% taken by the ten largest. This clonotype was obtained from a human donor with chronic lymphocytic leukemia. Material: PBMCs, obtained after 12 months of ibrutinib treatment. V usage is TRBV7-9 and J usage is TRBJ1-1; D not certain. The CDR3 loop is CASSPVRGEQLAFF. CDR3 DNA: TGTGCCAGCAGCCCAGTCCGGGGTGAGCAGTTAGCTTTCTTT. Drawing the rest from reference TRBV7-9 and TRBJ1-1, the complete variable domain is DTGVSQNPRHKITKRGQNVTFRCDPISEHNRLYWYRQTLGQGPEFLTYFQNEAQLEKSRLLSDRFSAERPKGSFSTLEIQRTEQGDSAMYLCASSPVRGEQLAFFGQGTRLTVV.